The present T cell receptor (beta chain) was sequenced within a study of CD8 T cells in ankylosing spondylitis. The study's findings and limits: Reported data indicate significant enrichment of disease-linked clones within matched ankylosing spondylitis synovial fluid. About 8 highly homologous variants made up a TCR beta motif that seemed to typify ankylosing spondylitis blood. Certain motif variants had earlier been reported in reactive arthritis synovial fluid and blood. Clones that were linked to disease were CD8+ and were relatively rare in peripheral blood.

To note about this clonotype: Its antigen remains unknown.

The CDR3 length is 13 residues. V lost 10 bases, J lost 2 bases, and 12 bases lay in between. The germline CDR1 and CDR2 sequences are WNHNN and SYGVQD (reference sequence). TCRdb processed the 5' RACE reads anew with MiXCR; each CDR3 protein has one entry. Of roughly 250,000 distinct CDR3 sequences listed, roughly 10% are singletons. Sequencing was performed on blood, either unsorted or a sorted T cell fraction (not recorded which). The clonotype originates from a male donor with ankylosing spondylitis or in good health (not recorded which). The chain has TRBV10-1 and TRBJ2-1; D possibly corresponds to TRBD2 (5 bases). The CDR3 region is CAISREPYNEQFF. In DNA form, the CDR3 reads TGCGCCATCTCGAGGGAGCCCTACAATGAGCAGTTCTTC.